The clone carrying this TCR beta chain was seen a handful of times. TCRdb keeps only in-frame clones here, not all; method: immunoSEQ multiplex PCR. The sample holds around 25,000 clones, 87% seen once. The data were obtained in a study of blood T cell repertoires in COVID-19. Trimming stripped 2 bases from V and 5 bases from J, with 3 bases between. CDR3 length: 11 amino acids. CDR1 and CDR2 from the germline V gene are MDHEN and SYDVKM. This chain uses TRBV28 with TRBJ1-2; D is ambiguous. The sample taken for sequencing was peripheral blood. The origin of this receptor is a human donor with active COVID-19. The donor label of this sample is uncertain. CDR3 nucleotides: TGTGCCAGCAGTTTACAGTATGGCTACACCTTC. It specifies CASSLQYGYTF.